Below, 5 T cell receptor beta chains from the same sample are listed, as sequenced in a study of blood T cell repertoires in COVID-19. Sequencing was performed with immunoSEQ multiplex PCR; in TCRdb, only in-frame clones are kept and a portion is missing. Of hundreds of thousands of clones listed, about 90% were seen once; the top ten hold 1%. Sequenced material: PBMCs or T cells enriched from blood (not recorded which). All receptors derive from a woman in her twenties or thirties who had recovered from COVID-19.

This chain connects TRBV27 to TRBJ1-5, with a possible D match to TRBD1 (6 bases). CDR3 size: 16 residues. Trimming cost V 10 bases and J 0 bases, with 19 bases left between them. Per germline, CDR1 MNHEY and CDR2 SMNVEV (reference sequence). The CDR3, as DNA: TGTGCCACCGCACTACAGGGACGCTATAGCAATCAGCCCCAGCATTTT. Translated, it gives CATALQGRYSNQPQHF.

Details on this clone: The junction departs from the called germline gene at one end, perhaps through a read error. The J gene is TRBJ1-1, the V gene TRBV2, with TRBD1 matching 11 bases. Germline CDR1 reads SNHLY; CDR2 reads FYNNEI. The CDR3 consists of 15 residues. The CDR3 is CASREGQGAGTEAFF. The CDR3 DNA reads as TGTGCCAGCAGGGAAGGACAGGGGGCTGGCACTGAAGCTTTCTTT. The whole variable domain, filled in from reference TRBV2 and TRBJ1-1, reads EPEVTQTPSHQVTQMGQEVILRCVPISNHLYFYWYRQILGQKVEFLVSFYNNEISEKSEIFDDQFSVERPDGSNFTLKIRSTKLEDSAMYFCASREGQGAGTEAFFGQGTRLTVV.

The sample holds a few counts of this clone. The chain links TRBV29-1 to TRBJ1-2; D is unclear. The CDR3 has 11 amino acids. Germline values: CDR1 SQVTM, CDR2 ANQGSEA. Trimming took off 6 bases at V and 2 bases at J, with 7 bases between the two ends. For the CDR3, the DNA is TGCAGCGTCCCTATAAACTATGGCTACACCTTC. It is translated as CSVPINYGYTF.

This chain joins TRBV28 and TRBJ1-2; D remains unclear. There are 12 residues in the CDR3. The V end lost 3 bases, the J end lost 4 bases, and 6 bases lay between the germline ends. Germline V lookup: CDR1 MDHEN, CDR2 SYDVKM. The CDR3 reads CASSLRIYGYTF. The DNA of the CDR3 is TGTGCCAGCAGTTTGAGGATCTATGGCTACACCTTC.

The CDR3 loop reads CASSLEGSGGTDTQYF. CDR3 coding DNA: TGTGCCAGCAGCTTGGAGGGTAGCGGGGGCACAGATACGCAGTATTTT. The chain has TRBV5-6 and TRBJ2-3; 8 positions match TRBD2. V lost 0 bases and J lost 1; bases outside the gene matches: 4. This CDR3 spans 16 amino acids. Germline loops: CDR1 SGHDT, CDR2 YYEEEE. Full variable domain (remainder filled in from reference TRBV5-6 and TRBJ2-3): DAGVTQSPTHLIKTRGQQVTLRCSPKSGHDTVSWYQQALGQGPQFIFQYYEEEERQRGNFPDRFSGHQFPNYSSELNVNALLLGDSALYLCASSLEGSGGTDTQYFGPGTRLTVL.